This TCR beta chain stems from a study of molecular identifiers for immune sequencing clone quantification. CDR1 SEHNR and CDR2 FQNEAQ come from the germline V gene (reference sequence). The CDR3 has 14 residues. General study findings and limits: Clonotypes topping 20 RNA copies carried over 98% of effector molecules but under 1% of naive ones.

TCRdb analysed the PCR reads with MiXCR anew, one entry per CDR3 protein. The sample holds some 320,000 distinct CDR3 sequences, 20% to 25% seen once. About this clonotype itself: The antigen is undetermined. A much more abundant neighbour one base away suggests this may be a read error.

Libraries of naive CD8 T cells were made from roughly 20,000 to 1,000,000 sorted cells. They used 10%, 30% or 50% RNA. Using a CD8+CD4-CCR7+CD45RA+ phenotype, naive CD8 T cells were sorted. Sequencing input: naive CD8+ T cells from blood, with Jurkat cell RNA spiked in. Subset given: FACS-sorted CD8+CD4-CCR7+CD45RA+ naive T cells. The chain uses TRBV7-9 and TRBJ1-3; the D is unclear. The TCR originated in a human donor in good health. Some libraries in this study had Jurkat cell RNA spiked in. This CDR3 is CTSSPRSDGNTIYF. The CDR3 DNA sequence: TGTACCAGCAGCCCCCGTTCTGACGGAAACACCATATATTTT. The full variable domain, completed using reference TRBV7-9 and TRBJ1-3, is DTGVSQNPRHKITKRGQNVTFRCDPISEHNRLYWYRQTLGQGPEFLTYFQNEAQLEKSRLLSDRFSAERPKGSFSTLEIQRTEQGDSAMYLCTSSPRSDGNTIYFGEGSWLTVV.